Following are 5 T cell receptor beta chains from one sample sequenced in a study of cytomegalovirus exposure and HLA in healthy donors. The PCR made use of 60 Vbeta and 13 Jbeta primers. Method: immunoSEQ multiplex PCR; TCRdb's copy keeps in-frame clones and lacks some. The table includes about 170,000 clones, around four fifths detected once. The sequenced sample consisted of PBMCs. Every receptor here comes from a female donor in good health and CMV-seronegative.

The DNA of the CDR3 is TGTGCCAGCAGCGATGGTCCGGCGGAGGTCGATGAGCAGTTCTTC. Protein sequence: CASSDGPAEVDEQFF. The chain links TRBV7-3 to TRBJ2-1, with D possibly matching TRBD2 (5 bases). CDR1 SGHTA and CDR2 FQGTGA come from the germline V gene. Trimming left V 5 bases short and J 8 bases short, with 19 bases between. This CDR3 is built from 15 residues.

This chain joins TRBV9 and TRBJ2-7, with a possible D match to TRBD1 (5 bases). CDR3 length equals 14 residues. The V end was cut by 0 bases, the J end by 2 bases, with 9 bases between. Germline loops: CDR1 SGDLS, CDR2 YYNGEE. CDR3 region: CASSVGQNPYEQYF. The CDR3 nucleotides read TGTGCCAGCAGCGTAGGACAGAACCCCTACGAGCAGTACTTC.

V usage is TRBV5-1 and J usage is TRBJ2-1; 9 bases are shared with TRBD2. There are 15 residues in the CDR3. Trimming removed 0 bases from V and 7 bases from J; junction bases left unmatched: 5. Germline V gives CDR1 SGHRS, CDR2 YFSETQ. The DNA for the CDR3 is TGCGCCAGCAGCTTGGATAGCGGGAGAGATAATGAGCAGTTCTTC. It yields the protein CASSLDSGRDNEQFF.

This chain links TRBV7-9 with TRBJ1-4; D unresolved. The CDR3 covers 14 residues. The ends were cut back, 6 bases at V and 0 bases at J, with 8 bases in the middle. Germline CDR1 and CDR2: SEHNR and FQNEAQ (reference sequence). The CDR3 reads CASRPRSTNEKLFF. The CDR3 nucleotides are TGTGCCAGCAGACCCAGGTCAACTAATGAAAAACTGTTTTTT.

The CDR3 spells CASSNRLAGGPDTQYF. Written as DNA, the CDR3 is TGTGCCAGTAGTAACCGACTAGCGGGAGGGCCAGATACGCAGTATTTT. The chain uses TRBV19 and TRBJ2-3; TRBD2 agrees at 14 bases. Germline values: CDR1 LNHDA, CDR2 SQIVND (reference sequence). The CDR3 runs to 16 residues. Unmatched junction bases numbered 4, after V lost 4 bases and J lost 4 bases.